This TCR beta chain was profiled in a study of shared clonotypes between healthy human individuals. Overall study context: Each donor's CD4 naive and CD4 memory cells filled three plates apiece, CD8 naive two, and CD8 memory one.

With respect to this clone: The antigen is undetermined.

The CDR3 covers 14 residues. V was trimmed by 6 bases and J by 3 bases, leaving 11 bases between them. In germline, CDR1 is WSHSY, CDR2 SAAADI. Sorted-subset replicate PCRs used 200 ng DNA, approximately 30,000 T cell genomes. Measured with immunoSEQ multiplex PCR; TCRdb has only the in-frame clones, and not every one. The sample lists millions of clones; roughly 94% were seen once. Whole-study findings and limits: Only blood underwent sampling, and tissue repertoires likely differ.

This sequence was found in a man younger than 35 in good health. What was sequenced was naive CD4+ T cells sorted from blood. Described subset: CD45RA+ positively selected. The chain is built from TRBV10-2 and TRBJ2-2; D may be TRBD2 (5 bases). For the CDR3, the DNA is TGCGCCAGCAGCTCCCTAGCCTACACCGGGGAGCTGTTTTTT. It translates to CASSSLAYTGELFF.